Listed here are 16 T cell receptor beta chains from one sample, sequenced in a study of blood T cells in healthy people across ages. The authors ran a second PCR of roughly 6 to 12 cycles using a sample-barcoded 5' primer and a J-beta primer mix. A single record per CDR3 protein comes from TCRdb applying MiXCR to the 5' RACE reads. Altogether roughly 2 million distinct CDR3 sequences are present, roughly 49% being singletons, with the ten largest covering 2.1%. Material for sequencing was blood. These receptors were collected from a woman between 40 and 50 years old in good health.

The V gene is TRBV7-2, the J gene TRBJ2-5, with 9 bases lining up with TRBD2. CDR3 length: 17 amino acids. CDR1 is SGHTA and CDR2 is FQGNSA in the germline V gene. After removal of 1 base from V and 4 bases from J, the junction contained 10 bases not matched to a gene. CDR3 bases: TGTGCCAGCAGCTTAGTACCCACTCTAGCGGGGCGAGAGACCCAGTACTTC. This encodes CASSLVPTLAGRETQYF.

This chain connects TRBV5-1 to TRBJ2-5; D is uncertain. The CDR3 runs to 16 residues. CDR1 is SGHRS, CDR2 YFSETQ, per germline. V dropped 0 bases and J dropped 5 bases, with 17 bases sitting between them. This CDR3 reads CASSLGGSTARETQYF. In DNA form, the CDR3 reads TGCGCCAGCAGCTTGGGTGGTAGCACGGCTCGGGAGACCCAGTACTTC.

The rearrangement uses TRBV12-3 or TRBV12-4 and TRBJ2-3, with TRBD2 matching 10 bases. The length of the CDR3 is 19 residues. V shed 5 bases, J shed 0 bases, and the junction held 14 bases outside the gene matches. CDR3 amino acids: CASSKSGGASEFSTDTQYF. DNA of the CDR3: TGTGCCAGCAGTAAGAGCGGGGGGGCCTCGGAATTTAGCACAGATACGCAGTATTTT.

There are a few counts of this clonotype. The CDR3 DNA follows: TGCAGTGCTAGTGACCCCGATACAGGGCGAGCTACTGAGCAGTACTTC. This encodes CSASDPDTGRATEQYF. The V gene is TRBV20-1, the J gene TRBJ2-7; the D gene is possibly TRBD1 (6 bases). CDR1 is DFQATT and CDR2 is SNEGSKA in the germline V gene (reference sequence). The CDR3 totals 16 residues. Between the trimmed V and J ends, which lost 3 bases and 7 bases, there was a span of 25 bases.

This chain links TRBV3-1 with TRBJ2-7; D possibly matches TRBD1 or TRBD2 (5 bases each). Trimming shortened V by 0 bases and J by 7 bases, and 16 bases separated the two germline ends. Germline V gene sequence: CDR1 LGHDT, CDR2 YNNKEL (reference sequence). The CDR3 has 15 residues. The CDR3 protein is CASSQDPGTHNEQYF. The CDR3 DNA follows: TGTGCCAGCAGCCAAGATCCAGGGACCCACAATGAGCAGTACTTC.

This clonotype occurred once. The gene calls are TRBV28 and TRBJ1-5; possible D gene TRBD1, 6 bases. The V end lost 10 bases, the J end lost 1 base, and 20 bases lay between the germline ends. The CDR3 sequence is 16 residues long. CDR1 MDHEN and CDR2 SYDVKM come from the germline V gene. CDR3 DNA sequence: TGTGCCATCGATGCCAGGGGAGGTATGAGCAATCAGCCCCAGCATTTT. Translation: CAIDARGGMSNQPQHF.

This chain uses TRBV7-2 with TRBJ2-6; the D gene is possibly TRBD2 (7 bases). The CDR3 extends over 17 amino acids. Germline V gives CDR1 SGHTA, CDR2 FQGNSA. Trimming left V 5 bases short and J 0 bases short, with 14 bases between. CDR3 sequence (DNA): TGTGCCAGCAGCAGGGGGGGGCCTAGCTCTGGGGCCAACGTCCTGACTTTC. Protein: CASSRGGPSSGANVLTF.

The chain is built from TRBV29-1 and TRBJ1-2; weak D call: TRBD1 (6 bases). V was clipped by 4 bases and J by 8 bases, with 14 bases between them. Germline values: CDR1 SQVTM, CDR2 ANQGSEA. CDR3 length equals 12 residues. The CDR3 spells CSVVLGGGGYTF. The CDR3 DNA reads TGCAGCGTTGTTTTAGGGGGTGGAGGCTACACCTTC.

V is TRBV7-2 and J is TRBJ1-6, with a possible D match to TRBD1 (6 bases). V shed 5 bases and J shed 11 bases, with 25 bases lying between them. CDR3 length: 17 amino acids. Germline-derived CDR1 and CDR2 are SGHTA and FQGNSA. The CDR3: CASSLRARTERGAPLHF. Written as DNA, the CDR3 is TGTGCCAGCAGCCTTCGCGCCCGGACAGAACGAGGTGCACCCCTCCACTTT.

The chain carries TRBV7-2 and TRBJ2-3; possibly TRBD1 or TRBD2 for D (5 bases each). The V end was cut by 4 bases, the J end by 3 bases, with 11 bases between. Germline CDR1 and CDR2: SGHTA and FQGNSA. The CDR3 runs 14 residues. The CDR3 DNA sequence: TGTGCCAGCAGCTGGGACCGGATAACAGATACGCAGTATTTT. Its protein is CASSWDRITDTQYF.

This clonotype occurred many times. The junction does not match germline at one end; this may be a read error. This chain joins TRBV5-1 and TRBJ2-5, with D tentatively TRBD1 (5 bases). The CDR3 spans 11 residues. Germline V gene data show CDR1 as SGHRS and CDR2 as YFSETQ. The CDR3 coding sequence is TGTGCCAGCAGCTATAGGGGTACCCAGTACTTC. Protein sequence: CASSYRGTQYF.

V usage is TRBV20-1 and J usage is TRBJ2-4; D is perhaps TRBD1 (5 bases). Judging by the DNA end, TRBJ2-7 fits better; the J call may be wrong. In germline, CDR1 is DFQATT, CDR2 SNEGSKA (reference sequence). CDR3 length equals 14 residues. CDR3 sequence (DNA): TGCAGTGCTAGAGATGTACAGGCCCCCTACGAGCAGTACTTC. As protein: CSARDVQAPYEQYF.

The V gene is TRBV27, the J gene TRBJ2-7, with 9 bases that match TRBD2. The CDR3 is made up of 17 amino acids. Trimming cost V 2 bases and J 3 bases; bases outside gene matches: 11. From germline, CDR1 is MNHEY and CDR2 SMNVEV (reference sequence). The CDR3 coding sequence is TGTGCCAGCAGTTTAAAGGGTAGCGGGGGCCCTCTCTACGAGCAGTACTTC. Translated: CASSLKGSGGPLYEQYF.

The chain recombines TRBV28 with TRBJ2-5; 7 bases fit TRBD1. V gave up 2 bases and J gave up 5 bases; unmatched junction bases: 5. The CDR3 covers 14 residues. CDR1 and CDR2 (germline): MDHEN, SYDVKM. The CDR3 DNA is TGTGCCAGCAGTTTAGGAGACAGGGCTGAGACCCAGTACTTC. Translating it yields CASSLGDRAETQYF.

This clonotype was found a few times. The chain couples TRBV20-1 to TRBJ2-3; TRBD1 might be the D (5 bases). Germline V gene sequence: CDR1 DFQATT, CDR2 SNEGSKA (reference sequence). This CDR3 spans 12 amino acids. Trimming removed 6 bases from V and 8 bases from J, with 15 bases in between. The CDR3 loop is CSAEDSGITQYF. CDR3 DNA sequence: TGCAGTGCCGAAGACAGTGGCATTACGCAGTATTTT.

A few counts support this clonotype. The chain is built from TRBV2 and TRBJ2-3; 10 bases map to TRBD2. Germline CDR1 is SNHLY and CDR2 is FYNNEI. CDR3 length equals 16 residues. V was clipped by 1 base and J by 2 bases; unmatched bases: 3. DNA of the CDR3: TGTGCCAGCAGTGAAGTAGCGGGGGGAGTCACAGATACGCAGTATTTT. It yields the protein CASSEVAGGVTDTQYF.